Below are 2 T cell receptor beta chains sequenced from a single sample in a study of blood T cell repertoires in COVID-19. Only in-frame clones appear in the TCRdb table, and some are missing; sequencing was by immunoSEQ multiplex PCR. The sample has some 290,000 clones; around 90% are singletons. Sequencing used peripheral blood. Source of these receptors: a woman in her thirties with COVID-19, enrolled during active disease.

This clone occurred once. V is TRBV5-1 and J is TRBJ2-3, with TRBD2 matching over 9 bases. The V segment lost 0 bases and the J segment 0 bases; nucleotides outside the gene matches: 2. This CDR3 is built from 16 residues. Germline assignment: CDR1 SGHRS and CDR2 YFSETQ. In DNA form, the CDR3 reads TGCGCCAGCAGCTTGGCTAGCGGGACAAGCACAGATACGCAGTATTTT. It translates to CASSLASGTSTDTQYF. Looking up the rest from reference TRBV5-1 and TRBJ2-3 gives the full variable domain: KAGVTQTPRYLIKTRGQQVTLSCSPISGHRSVSWYQQTPGQGLQFLFEYFSETQRNKGNFPGRFSGRQFSNSRSEMNVSTLELGDSALYLCASSLASGTSTDTQYFGPGTRLTVL.

V and J are TRBV5-6 and TRBJ1-1, with D uncertain. Trimming shortened V by 4 bases and J by 3 bases, and 13 bases separated the two germline ends. Germline V lookup: CDR1 SGHDT, CDR2 YYEEEE. This CDR3 spans 14 amino acids. The CDR3 DNA is TGTGCCAGCAGCCTGGAGGGAGGTGACACTGAAGCTTTCTTT. Its translation: CASSLEGGDTEAFF.